The 23 T cell receptor beta chains below were found in one sample sequenced in a study of blood T cell repertoires in COVID-19. The table came from immunoSEQ multiplex PCR; TCRdb's copy has only in-frame clones and leaves some out. The sample lists about 52,000 clones; 85% to 90% were seen once. Specimen: peripheral blood. The receptors stem from a human donor in a cohort sampled during active COVID-19.

This chain links TRBV27 with TRBJ1-6; maybe TRBD1 (5 bases). CDR1 and CDR2 (germline): MNHEY, SMNVEV (reference sequence). V was cut by 1 base and J by 8 bases, with 12 bases left in between. CDR3 length: 15 residues. CDR3 nucleotide sequence: TGTGCCAGCAGTTTATTGGGCAGGGCGGATTCACCCCTCCACTTT. Residues: CASSLLGRADSPLHF.

The chain recombines TRBV19 with TRBJ2-5; TRBD2 matches at 7 bases. The CDR3 is 16 residues long. Germline V gives CDR1 LNHDA, CDR2 SQIVND (reference sequence). V was clipped by 6 bases and J by 3 bases; unmatched bases: 13. The CDR3 is CASSTGGGAGEETQYF. For the CDR3, the DNA is TGTGCCAGTAGCACAGGCGGCGGGGCGGGAGAAGAGACCCAGTACTTC.

By share, this clone counts as medium-sized. The chain carries TRBV12-3 or TRBV12-4 and TRBJ2-7; D possibly corresponds to TRBD2 (6 bases). The CDR3 is 13 residues long. Trimming cost V 2 bases and J 5 bases, with 10 bases left between them. In nucleotides, the CDR3 is TGTGCCAGCAGTTTAATCGGGGGAGACGAGCAGTACTTC. The encoded protein is CASSLIGGDEQYF.

The chain links TRBV28 to TRBJ1-1; D not certain. V lost 4 bases and J lost 3, with 15 bases in between. Germline V lookup: CDR1 MDHEN, CDR2 SYDVKM. The CDR3 is 15 amino acids. The CDR3 DNA reads as TGTGCCAGCAGTTCGGCGAGTGGGAGGTACACTGAAGCTTTCTTT. Translating gives CASSSASGRYTEAFF.

The V call is TRBV5-1, the J call TRBJ2-2, with 10 bases aligning to TRBD1. The V segment lost 3 bases and the J segment 6 bases; nucleotides outside the gene matches: 5. The germline V gene encodes CDR1 SGHRS and CDR2 YFSETQ. CDR3 length: 15 residues. CDR3 bases: TGCGCCAGCAGCTCCGGGACAGGGGCTCCCGGGGAGCTGTTTTTT. Translated: CASSSGTGAPGELFF.

This clone has just one count. The V and J genes are TRBV6-1 and TRBJ1-1; TRBD1 is a possible D gene (6 bases). Germline V lookup: CDR1 MNHNS, CDR2 SASEGT. The CDR3 is 14 amino acids. Trimming shortened V by 3 bases and J by 1 base, and 9 bases separated the two germline ends. The CDR3 coding sequence is TGTGCCAGCAGTGAGGTAGGGGGGAACACTGAAGCTTTCTTT. This gives the protein CASSEVGGNTEAFF.

This chain joins TRBV6-4 and TRBJ2-2; 10 bases map to TRBD1. Germline V gene data show CDR1 as MRHNA and CDR2 as SNTAGT. CDR3 length: 13 amino acids. Germline trimming cut 6 bases from V and 5 bases from J; bases unmatched to any gene: 0. As DNA, the CDR3 is TGTGCCAGCAGGGGACAGGGGACCGGGGAGCTGTTTTTT. Amino acid sequence: CASRGQGTGELFF.

This chain connects TRBV7-6 to TRBJ2-1, with 8 nucleotides matching TRBD1. Per germline, CDR1 SGHVS and CDR2 FNYEAQ. Trimming removed 0 bases from V and 1 base from J; junction bases left unmatched: 20. The CDR3 sequence is 22 residues long. CDR3 sequence: CASSLALPGQGMRGGSYNEQFF. CDR3 nucleotides: TGTGCCAGCAGCTTAGCGCTGCCAGGACAGGGTATGCGAGGTGGATCCTACAATGAGCAGTTCTTC.

The CDR3 reads CASSYTENTEAFF. In DNA, the CDR3 is TGTGCCAGCAGCTATACAGAGAACACTGAAGCTTTCTTT. The gene calls are TRBV5-4 and TRBJ1-1; D is uncertain. Looked up from germline, CDR1 is SGHNT and CDR2 is YYREEE (reference sequence). V dropped 3 bases and J dropped 1 base, with 7 bases sitting between them. The CDR3 totals 13 residues. Variable domain in full (rest from reference TRBV5-4 and TRBJ1-1): ETGVTQSPTHLIKTRGQQVTLRCSSQSGHNTVSWYQQALGQGPQFIFQYYREEENGRGNFPPRFSGLQFPNYSSELNVNALELDDSALYLCASSYTENTEAFFGQGTRLTVV.

This clone came up a few times. V is TRBV7-6 and J is TRBJ2-7, with D possibly TRBD1 on 5 matching bases. Trimming stripped 0 bases from V and 1 base from J, with 10 bases between. CDR3 length: 15 residues. The germline CDR1 and CDR2 sequences are SGHVS and FNYEAQ. The CDR3 nucleotides read TGTGCCAGCAGCTTAGCCCAGGGAAGGTCCTACGAGCAGTACTTC. Its translation is CASSLAQGRSYEQYF.

The J gene is TRBJ2-7, the V gene TRBV13, with 8 bases identical to TRBD1. V was clipped by 5 bases and J by 2 bases; unmatched bases: 11. The germline gives CDR1 PRHDT, CDR2 FYEKMQ (reference sequence). The CDR3 is 16 residues long. CDR3 bases: TGTGCCAGCAGCCTCAGACAGGGGTCTTTTACCTACGAGCAGTACTTC. Translation gives CASSLRQGSFTYEQYF. Complete variable domain (other parts from reference TRBV13 and TRBJ2-7): AAGVIQSPRHLIKEKRETATLKCYPIPRHDTVYWYQQGPGQDPQFLISFYEKMQSDKGSIPDRFSAQQFSDYHSELNMSSLELGDSALYFCASSLRQGSFTYEQYFGPGTRLTVT.

The chain employs TRBV5-1 and TRBJ2-2; maybe TRBD1 (5 bases). The germline V gene encodes CDR1 SGHRS and CDR2 YFSETQ. Trimming took off 5 bases at V and 4 bases at J, with 21 bases between the two ends. The CDR3 contains 17 residues. The CDR3 coding sequence is TGCGCCAGCAGTCCTTCGACGTTTGGGGCGACCACCGGGGAGCTGTTTTTT. As protein: CASSPSTFGATTGELFF.

V gene TRBV29-1 combines with J gene TRBJ1-3; D gene unclear. CDR1 and CDR2 from the germline V gene are SQVTM and ANQGSEA. V gave up 2 bases and J gave up 0 bases, with 2 bases separating them. The CDR3 loop spans 12 amino acids. CDR3 region: CSVELSGNTIYF. The CDR3 DNA is TGCAGCGTTGAACTCTCTGGAAACACCATATATTTT.

V gene TRBV9 combines with J gene TRBJ1-1, with D perhaps matching TRBD1 (5 bases). The CDR3 is made up of 14 amino acids. Germline V gene sequence: CDR1 SGDLS, CDR2 YYNGEE. Trimming left V 0 bases short and J 1 base short, with 7 bases between. CDR3 residues: CASSVAGGNTEAFF. CDR3 sequence (DNA): TGTGCCAGCAGCGTAGCGGGGGGGAACACTGAAGCTTTCTTT.

This chain joins TRBV6-2 or TRBV6-3 and TRBJ2-1; 10 bases map to TRBD2. Germline lookup yields CDR1 MNHEY and CDR2 SVGEGT. V lost 2 bases, J lost 4 bases, and 8 bases stayed unmatched. The CDR3 spans 17 residues. CDR3 DNA sequence: TGTGCCAGCAGTTACGTTAGCGGGGGGTCCCATTACAATGAGCAGTTCTTC. It specifies CASSYVSGGSHYNEQFF.

In nucleotides, the CDR3 is TGTGCCAGCAGCTTAGGAGGCCAAGAGACCCAGTACTTC. Amino acid sequence: CASSLGGQETQYF. J is TRBJ2-5 and V is TRBV7-2; D is undetermined. Trimming shortened V by 1 base and J by 1 base, and 4 bases separated the two germline ends. Germline V CDR1 and CDR2: SGHTA, FQGNSA. CDR3 length equals 13 residues.

This clone was observed once. The chain joins TRBV2 to TRBJ2-2; 7 positions match TRBD2. CDR1 SNHLY and CDR2 FYNNEI come from the germline V gene. The CDR3 is 15 residues long. V lost 4 bases, J lost 4 bases, and 6 bases stayed unmatched. CDR3 coding DNA: TGTGCCAGCAGTGGCTCTAGCGGTTCCACCGGGGAGCTGTTTTTT. Protein: CASSGSSGSTGELFF. Full variable domain (rest looked up from reference TRBV2 and TRBJ2-2): EPEVTQTPSHQVTQMGQEVILRCVPISNHLYFYWYRQILGQKVEFLVSFYNNEISEKSEIFDDQFSVERPDGSNFTLKIRSTKLEDSAMYFCASSGSSGSTGELFFGEGSRLTVL.

The CDR3 sequence is CAISESRGVMNTEAFF. The CDR3 DNA reads as TGTGCCATCAGTGAGTCGCGGGGGGTAATGAACACTGAAGCTTTCTTT. The V gene is TRBV10-3, the J gene TRBJ1-1; tentatively, D is TRBD1 (5 bases). Trimming pared 0 bases from V and 0 bases from J, leaving 11 bases between. This CDR3 is built from 16 residues. CDR1 is ENHRY and CDR2 is SYGVKD in the germline V gene.

The rearrangement links TRBV5-4 to TRBJ1-1, with a weak D call TRBD1 (5 bases). V was trimmed by 5 bases and J by 1 base, leaving 12 bases between them. CDR3 size: 14 residues. CDR1 is SGHNT, CDR2 YYREEE, per germline (reference sequence). CDR3 nucleotide sequence: TGTGCCAGCAGTCGACAGCTTTGGAACACTGAAGCTTTCTTT. This sequence encodes CASSRQLWNTEAFF.

CDR3 residues: CASSLDGSGPARMEQYF. CDR3 DNA sequence: TGTGCCAGCAGCTTGGACGGGAGTGGGCCGGCTCGGATGGAGCAGTACTTC. The rearrangement links TRBV5-4 to TRBJ2-7, with a weak D call TRBD2 (6 bases). The CDR3 runs to 17 residues. The V gene lost 0 bases and the J gene lost 7 bases, with 23 bases spanning the gap. Germline loops: CDR1 SGHNT, CDR2 YYREEE (reference sequence). Variable domain in full (rest from reference TRBV5-4 and TRBJ2-7): ETGVTQSPTHLIKTRGQQVTLRCSSQSGHNTVSWYQQALGQGPQFIFQYYREEENGRGNFPPRFSGLQFPNYSSELNVNALELDDSALYLCASSLDGSGPARMEQYFGPGTRLTVT.

The CDR3 sequence: CAWRTLGQGNEKLFF. As DNA, the CDR3 is TGTGCCTGGAGGACCCTAGGGCAGGGGAATGAAAAACTGTTTTTT. The chain has TRBV30 and TRBJ1-4; D possibly corresponds to TRBD1 (6 bases). There are 15 residues in the CDR3. Germline CDR1 and CDR2: GTSNPN and SVGIG (reference sequence). With 3 bases removed from V and 5 bases from J, the gap between germline ends came to 16 bases.

Turning to this clone: At one of its ends the junction is not consistent with the germline gene, which may arise from a read error. The chain is built from TRBV2 and TRBJ2-1, with 10 positions matching TRBD2. The CDR3 sequence is 13 residues long. CDR1 and CDR2 (germline): SNHLY, FYNNEI. The CDR3, as DNA: TGTGCCAGCAGTCAAGCCAGCGGGAGGGCCGTGTTCTTC. It codes for CASSQASGRAVFF.

The rearrangement joins TRBV7-2 to TRBJ1-2, with 7 bases that match TRBD1. The CDR3 length is 13 residues. CDR1 is SGHTA, CDR2 FQGNSA, per germline. CDR3 region: CASSPHQGGGYTF. The CDR3 coding sequence is TGTGCGAGCTCCCCCCATCAGGGGGGTGGCTACACCTTC.